This T cell receptor beta chain stems from a study of T-cell memory formation after mild COVID-19 (dated by TCRdb to the early 2020s). Study-wide context: TCR sequence clusters from the two donors were largely donor specific. In two donors, T-cell clones that expanded and contracted after mild COVID-19 were tracked by sequencing TCRalpha and TCRbeta repertoires over time. The cohort comprised two young, previously healthy adult volunteers, one female and one male.

The CDR3 contains 16 residues, cysteine and phenylalanine counted. The sequence is cut down to CDR3 DNA, 48 bases in frame from base 1. V is pruned by 7 bases and J by 4 bases, leaving 12 bases of the junction without a gene match. Per the germline V gene, LGHNA is the CDR1 and YNFKEQ is the CDR2. Beyond this particular receptor, the publication reports: SARS-CoV-2 specificity was not confirmed for the second-wave clones peaking on day 37. The study covered only a couple of mild cases, and larger cohorts including severe cases with pre-infection samples were considered necessary. Contracting CD4+ clones were located mainly in the CM and EM memory subsets, whereas CD8+ clones were found to be enriched in EMRA. Some responding clones were found in pre-infection memory, which suggests that pre-existing cross-reactive memory T cells took part in the SARS-CoV-2 response. Clones that contracted from day 15 to 85 showed balanced CD4/CD8 phenotypes, whereas a second wave of clones that expanded from day 15 to 37 leaned towards CD4+.

Sequencing relied on an Illumina NovaSeq 6000. cDNA libraries for TCRalpha and TCRbeta were prepared by 5'RACE using constant-segment primers, with sample barcodes and unique molecular identifiers added. RNA was extracted from every sample with Trizol reagent. The libraries were amplified in two PCR steps, and the second step added a second sample barcode and Illumina TruSeq adapters. Libraries were sequenced on an Illumina NovaSeq with 2 x 150 bp paired-end reads. Turning to the authors' computational methods: Reads were demultiplexed and collapsed into UMI-guided consensus sequences with migec v1.2.7. With mixcr v2.1.11, UMI consensuses were aligned to TRA and TRB V and J templates and assembled into clonotypes. A clonotype was counted as expanded or contracted only when both edgeR and NoisET called the clonotype significant, with the noise models trained on biological replicates. edgeR calls used a false discovery rate-adjusted p below 0.01 and a log2 fold-change threshold of 1. As an exploratory analysis of dynamics, max-normalized trajectories of the 1000 most abundant clonotypes were examined with PCA combined with hierarchical clustering. Separately sequenced CD4+ and CD8+ repertoires were used to assign a CD4 or CD8 phenotype to each responding clone. The public reads were reprocessed in TCRdb via fastp at Q25 and MiXCR, keeping in-frame beta chains. Records with the same CDR3 protein are collapsed into one entry carrying the most frequent genes and DNA. These V and J calls are TCRdb output, not the study's own analysis. The sample has 150,000 to 200,000 distinct CDR3 sequences on record, roughly 11% of them singletons. Approximately 3.8% of the sample goes to the ten largest clones.

PBMCs were isolated by Ficoll-Paque density gradient centrifugation. This clonotype was detected only a few times. Its cognate antigen has yet to be identified. There are no base qualities to consult, and no much larger clone falls within one base. Sequenced material: PBMCs or a T cell subset sorted from them (not recorded which). The rearrangement combines TRBV4-2 with TRBJ2-2, with TRBD2 matching 7 junction bases. This TCR derives from a man in his late teens or twenties who had mild COVID-19 (a few samples of this study predate the infection). The sample titles of this study are shuffled in the database, so cell type and time point are left out; the donor was told from shared clones. This receptor has the CDR3 CASTSRSGTLTGELFF. The nucleotides are TGTGCCAGCACCTCACGGAGCGGGACCCTCACCGGGGAGCTGTTTTTT.